The rows below give T cell receptor beta chains drawn from one sample of a study of cytomegalovirus exposure and HLA in healthy donors. Profiling relied on immunoSEQ multiplex PCR, and the TCRdb table lists in-frame clones only, not all of them. The data show 110,000 to 150,000 clones, around 72% seen once. Source material: PBMCs. The receptors stem from a man aged 35-49 years in good health and CMV-seronegative. CDR3s include the opening cysteine and the closing phenylalanine or tryptophan. D genes are given only for firm matches. Clone size, where shown, is once, few, many, or a class for clones that have expanded.

d_gene	v_gene	j_gene	abundance	CDR3nt	CDR3aa
-	TRBV6-5	TRBJ1-5	once	TGTGCCAGCAGACCCGGGACACAGCCCCAGCCCCAGAATTTT	CASRPGTQPQPQNF
-	TRBV5-1	TRBJ2-2	once	TGCGCCAGCAGCTTCCCCAGGGACACCGGGGAGCTGTTTTTT	CASSFPRDTGELFF
-	TRBV5-4	TRBJ1-1	few	TGTGCCAGCAGCTTGACTGGGAGAAGCACTGAAGCTTTCTTT	CASSLTGRSTEAFF
TRBD1	TRBV5-4	TRBJ1-2	-	TGTGCCAGCAGCTTTGGACAGGGGAACTATGGCTACACCTTC	CASSFGQGNYGYTF
TRBD1	TRBV29-1	TRBJ2-7	-	TGCAGCGTTGGAGGTTTGGGGGACAGCTACGAGCAGTACTTC	CSVGGLGDSYEQYF
-	TRBV28	TRBJ2-7	-	TGTGCCAGCAGTTTTGGCGGACTACCCTACGAGCAGTACTTC	CASSFGGLPYEQYF
TRBD2	TRBV7-8	TRBJ2-3	few	TGTGCCAGCAACCTACTAGCGGGGGGTCTCCCACATACGCAGTATTTT	CASNLLAGGLPHTQYF
TRBD1	TRBV19	TRBJ1-2	-	TGTGCCAGTAGTATCGTAGGGGGCCATGGCTACACCTTC	CASSIVGGHGYTF
-	TRBV19	TRBJ1-1	once	TGTGCCAGTAGGTTGTGGGGCTTGGACACTGAAGCTTTCTTT	CASRLWGLDTEAFF
TRBD1	TRBV9	TRBJ1-3	-	TGTGCCAGCAGTTTCGGGACAGGGTTTTCTGGAAACACCATATATTTT	CASSFGTGFSGNTIYF
-	TRBV15	TRBJ2-5	once	TGTGCCACCAGCAGAGATCGTGGCCGAGGGGAGACCCAGTACTTC	CATSRDRGRGETQYF
TRBD2	TRBV2	TRBJ2-5	-	TGTGCCAGCAGAAGGACTAGCGGGGGTAGGGTGGGTGAGACCCAGTACTTC	CASRRTSGGRVGETQYF
TRBD2	TRBV5-6	TRBJ2-3	-	TGTGCCAGCAGGCCAGCGGGGAGGGATACGCAGTATTTT	CASRPAGRDTQYF
TRBD1	TRBV4-1	TRBJ1-6	-	TGCGCCAGCAGCCAGACGACAGGGGGCCTCTATAATTCACCCCTCCACTTT	CASSQTTGGLYNSPLHF
-	TRBV5-4	TRBJ2-1	-	TGTGCCAGCAGCTTGGCGGGGAGCTCCTACAATGAGCAGTTCTTC	CASSLAGSSYNEQFF
-	TRBV28	TRBJ1-5	-	TGTGCCAGCAGTTTAGGATTGTTCCAGGGTCCAAATCAGCCCCAGCATTTT	CASSLGLFQGPNQPQHF
TRBD1	TRBV7-6	TRBJ2-3	-	TGTGCCAGCAGCTTTAGGGGGCCAGATACGCAGTATTTT	CASSFRGPDTQYF
-	TRBV18	TRBJ1-1	once	TGTGCCAGCTCAGGGGGCGAGACTGAAGCTTTCTTT	CASSGGETEAFF
-	TRBV5-1	TRBJ1-1	-	TGCGCCAGCAGTTACATAGGGGGAGCTGAAGCTTTCTTT	CASSYIGGAEAFF
-	TRBV19	TRBJ2-7	-	TGTGCCAGTAGACCAACAGGGACCCAATACCGATACGAGCAGTACTTC	CASRPTGTQYRYEQYF